One and the same sample provided the 29 T cell receptor beta chains below, sequenced in a study of shared clonotypes between healthy human individuals (dated by TCRdb to the early 2020s). Receptor amplification or capture employed the immunoSEQ multiplex PCR assay. TCRdb took over this immuneACCESS table, retaining in-frame rearrangements with V and J assigned. Such tables are incomplete; in checked studies, under half of the missing clones stem from an unresolved V gene, and the remainder is unexplained. This sample gives around 1.6 million clones in total; around 98% of them show up just once. Roughly 0.45% of the sample comes from the top ten. The sequenced material came from naive CD4+ T cells sorted from blood. The cell subset or site label for this specimen denotes: CD45RA+ positively selected. The source is a man younger than 45 in good health.

This chain uses TRBV6-1 with TRBJ2-7; 7 bases are a match to TRBD1. The CDR3 loop spans 15 amino acids. The germline V gene encodes CDR1 MNHNS and CDR2 SASEGT. With 0 bases clipped from V and 9 bases from J, the junction kept 11 bases outside the gene matches. In DNA form, the CDR3 reads TGTGCCAGCAGTGAAGCGGCAGGGGGAAGGGTTACGCAGTACTTC. It translates to CASSEAAGGRVTQYF.

The chain links TRBV10-3 to TRBJ2-7, with D possibly being TRBD1 (5 bases). V dropped 7 bases and J dropped 4 bases, with 11 bases sitting between them. This CDR3 has 12 residues. CDR1 and CDR2 (germline): ENHRY, SYGVKD. CDR3 in amino acids: CAIKPQGYEQYF. The CDR3, as DNA: TGTGCCATCAAACCCCAGGGTTACGAGCAGTACTTC.

This chain links TRBV4-3 with TRBJ2-2; tentative D call: TRBD2 (6 bases). V was clipped by 4 bases and J by 6 bases, with 9 bases between them. Germline CDR1 LGHNA, CDR2 YSLEER. The length of the CDR3 is 13 residues. CDR3 nucleotides: TGCGCCAGCAGCCGCGGGGCGCCCGGGGAGCTGTTTTTT. Translated, it gives CASSRGAPGELFF.

This clone came up once. The chain recombines TRBV27 with TRBJ2-5; TRBD1 might be the D (6 bases). The V and J ends lost 6 bases and 3 bases respectively, with 11 bases between them. This CDR3 comprises 13 residues. In germline, CDR1 is MNHEY, CDR2 SMNVEV (reference sequence). CDR3 amino acids: CASSLYREETQYF. Written as DNA, the CDR3 is TGTGCCAGCAGCCTTTACAGGGAAGAGACCCAGTACTTC.

This chain connects TRBV6-5 to TRBJ2-4; unclear D gene. Trimming removed 5 bases at V and 0 bases at J, with 8 bases between. The CDR3 sequence is 14 residues long. The germline V gene has CDR1 MNHEY and CDR2 SVGAGI. The CDR3 DNA reads as TGTGCCAGCAGTGGAAAGAGAGCCAAAAACATTCAGTACTTC. Encoded protein: CASSGKRAKNIQYF.

This chain links TRBV29-1 with TRBJ2-3; no clear D. Looked up from germline, CDR1 is SQVTM and CDR2 is ANQGSEA. The CDR3 runs 12 residues. Trimming took off 6 bases at V and 4 bases at J, with 11 bases between the two ends. CDR3 sequence: CSVRPTPDTQYF. DNA for the CDR3: TGCAGCGTCCGTCCGACCCCAGATACGCAGTATTTT.

The J gene is TRBJ1-4, the V gene TRBV4-1, with D uncertain. CDR3 length equals 17 residues. V dropped 4 bases and J dropped 0 bases, with 15 bases sitting between them. CDR1 and CDR2 (germline): MGHRA, YSYEKL. The CDR3 DNA sequence: TGCGCCAGCAGCCTTATTCCCACCAGGCCAACTAATGAAAAACTGTTTTTT. Translated: CASSLIPTRPTNEKLFF.

For this clone: Other nucleotide sequences from this sample produce the same CDR3. This chain connects TRBV2 to TRBJ2-5; D remains ambiguous. The CDR3 spans 11 residues. With 2 bases removed from V and 3 bases from J, the gap between germline ends came to 1 base. CDR1 SNHLY and CDR2 FYNNEI come from the germline V gene. The CDR3 DNA reads as TGTGCCAGCAGTGAAAAAGAGACCCAGTACTTC. Residues: CASSEKETQYF.

The chain recombines TRBV19 with TRBJ1-1; a possible D gene is TRBD1 (6 bases). CDR1 and CDR2 (germline): LNHDA, SQIVND (reference sequence). The CDR3 totals 10 residues. The V end was cut by 9 bases, the J end by 7 bases, with 9 bases between. This CDR3 is CASGQFEAFF. The CDR3 nucleotides are TGTGCCAGCGGACAGTTTGAAGCTTTCTTT.

V is TRBV5-1 and J is TRBJ2-1; TRBD2 agrees at 10 bases. CDR3 length: 17 amino acids. Germline V gene data show CDR1 as SGHRS and CDR2 as YFSETQ. J lost 2 bases, V lost 2 bases, and 7 bases had no gene match. The CDR3 region has the DNA TGCGCCAGCAGCTTTCGTGCTAGCGGGAGCGCCTACAATGAGCAGTTCTTC. Its translation is CASSFRASGSAYNEQFF.

This sequence joins TRBV13 and TRBJ2-1; the D is unclear. V was cut by 3 bases and J by 5 bases, with 2 bases left in between. The CDR3 consists of 11 residues. The germline CDR1 and CDR2 sequences are PRHDT and FYEKMQ (reference sequence). The CDR3 DNA reads as TGTGCCAGCAGCTTCGACAATGAGCAGTTCTTC. Translating gives CASSFDNEQFF.

The CDR3 DNA is TGCGCCAGCAGCTTGGAGGGGGCGCGTCTCTCTGGTGAGCAGTTCTTC. Residues: CASSLEGARLSGEQFF. The chain joins TRBV5-1 to TRBJ2-1; 7 bases match TRBD1. Germline CDR1 is SGHRS and CDR2 is YFSETQ. J gave up 9 bases and V 0 bases, and 12 bases lay outside the gene matches. The CDR3 totals 16 residues. Combining the CDR3 with reference TRBV5-1 and TRBJ2-1 gives the whole variable domain KAGVTQTPRYLIKTRGQQVTLSCSPISGHRSVSWYQQTPGQGLQFLFEYFSETQRNKGNFPGRFSGRQFSNSRSEMNVSTLELGDSALYLCASSLEGARLSGEQFFGPGTRLTVL.

Remarks on this clone: A junction end diverges from the germline sequence, so it may reflect a read error. The chain couples TRBV18 to TRBJ2-7; 9 nucleotides match TRBD1. There are 15 residues in the CDR3. Germline CDR1 and CDR2: KGHSH and LQKENI. Here the CDR3 reads CASSPPRTGVYGQYF. The CDR3 DNA follows: TGTGCCAGCTCACCACCGAGGACAGGGGTCTACGGGCAGTACTTC. Full variable domain (rest looked up from reference TRBV18 and TRBJ2-7): NAGVMQNPRHLVRRRGQEARLRCSPMKGHSHVYWYRQLPEEGLKFMVYLQKENIIDESGMPKERFSAEFPKEGPSILRIQQVVRGDSAAYFCASSPPRTGVYGQYFGPGTRLTVT.

The V and J genes are TRBV2 and TRBJ2-7; the D call may be TRBD1 or TRBD2 (5 bases each). This CDR3 region has 14 residues. Between the trimmed V and J ends, which lost 6 bases and 3 bases, there was a span of 15 bases. Per germline, CDR1 SNHLY and CDR2 FYNNEI. CDR3 nucleotide sequence: TGTGCCAGCAGACCGGGACGGGCAGACTACGAGCAGTACTTC. Its protein product is CASRPGRADYEQYF.

The CDR3 DNA sequence: TGTGCCAGCAGCTTACGGGGCCAACTTAATGAAAAACTGTTTTTT. This gives the protein CASSLRGQLNEKLFF. This chain joins TRBV7-9 and TRBJ1-4; the D gene is possibly TRBD1 (5 bases). CDR1 and CDR2 (germline): SEHNR, FQNEAQ (reference sequence). This CDR3 is 15 amino acids long. Deletions cut 2 bases from V and 4 bases from J, with 11 bases between.

The rearrangement uses TRBV10-3 and TRBJ2-1; 11 nucleotides match TRBD2. CDR3 length: 14 amino acids. The trim removed 5 bases at V and 8 bases at J, leaving 5 bases unmatched. CDR1 and CDR2 from the germline V gene are ENHRY and SYGVKD. The CDR3 bases are TGTGCCATCAGTAGTCTAGCGGGAGGATATGAGCAGTTCTTC. The encoded protein is CAISSLAGGYEQFF.

V usage is TRBV11-3 and J usage is TRBJ2-1; TRBD2 matches 12 bases. This CDR3 is 15 amino acids long. J was trimmed by 9 bases and V by 5 bases; bases with no gene match: 8. Germline V CDR1 and CDR2: SGHNT, YENEEA. CDR3 DNA: TGTGCCAGCAGCCCCAGGACTAGCGGGACTAGTGAGCAGTTCTTC. Translation: CASSPRTSGTSEQFF.

This clone was counted a single time. The V call is TRBV25-1, the J call TRBJ2-3; 10 bases match TRBD2. Germline CDR1 is MGHDK and CDR2 is SYGVNS. The V gene end was trimmed by 1 base and the J gene end by 9 bases; junction bases not matched to a gene: 10. The CDR3 consists of 16 residues. CDR3 nucleotide sequence: TGTGCCAGCAGTGAATCAGCAGCGGGAGGGGCCGTGACGCAGTATTTT. This encodes CASSESAAGGAVTQYF.

V usage is TRBV14 and J usage is TRBJ1-2; D is possibly TRBD1 (5 bases). The CDR3 covers 16 residues. Germline CDR1 and CDR2: SGHDN and FVKESK. With 5 bases removed from V and 3 bases from J, the gap between germline ends came to 19 bases. This chain's CDR3 is CASSAPGRPSDYGYTF. Written as DNA, the CDR3 is TGTGCCAGCAGCGCCCCGGGACGCCCTTCGGACTATGGCTACACCTTC.

The chain employs TRBV4-1 and TRBJ1-2; TRBD1 agrees at 8 bases. Germline values: CDR1 MGHRA, CDR2 YSYEKL. J was trimmed by 8 bases and V by 0 bases; bases with no gene match: 11. The CDR3 has 16 residues. DNA for the CDR3: TGCGCCAGCAGCCAAGAACCCATTCAGGGGGCCCGGGGCTACACCTTC. Encoded protein: CASSQEPIQGARGYTF.

The chain is built from TRBV13 and TRBJ1-1; no firm D call. This CDR3 is 13 amino acids long. Germline V gene sequence: CDR1 PRHDT, CDR2 FYEKMQ (reference sequence). V lost 5 bases and J lost 4, with 11 bases in between. The CDR3 DNA sequence: TGTGCCAGCAGCCTGACGCAGAGCACTGAAGCTTTCTTT. The encoded protein is CASSLTQSTEAFF.

The gene calls are TRBV21-1 and TRBJ1-5. TRBV21-1 is marked as a pseudogene. The CDR3 has 16 residues. The CDR3 protein is CASSSIAREVTQPQHF. CDR3 sequence (DNA): TGTGCCAGCAGCTCAATAGCCAGGGAGGTCACTCAGCCCCAGCATTTT.

V and J are TRBV28 and TRBJ2-7, with 11 bases fitting TRBD2. The ends lost 6 bases at V and 4 bases at J; junction bases unmatched: 8. CDR3 size: 15 residues. Germline V lookup: CDR1 MDHEN, CDR2 SYDVKM. In DNA form, the CDR3 reads TGTGCCAGCAGCCCCGCTACTAGCGGGAGATACGAGCAGTACTTC. Translated, it gives CASSPATSGRYEQYF.

This clone was observed once. This rearrangement joins TRBV30 to TRBJ1-2; no clear D. The CDR3 runs to 13 residues. Germline lookup yields CDR1 GTSNPN and CDR2 SVGIG (reference sequence). V shed 0 bases and J shed 6 bases, with 11 bases lying between them. The CDR3 bases are TGTGCCTGGAGTGTACGAAGACACCATGGCTACACCTTC. Translation gives CAWSVRRHHGYTF.

This clone appeared a single time. The V gene is TRBV10-1, the J gene TRBJ2-5; TRBD1 is a possible D gene (6 bases). Trimming cost V 8 bases and J 4 bases, with 14 bases left between them. CDR1 WNHNN and CDR2 SYGVQD come from the germline V gene (reference sequence). CDR3 size: 13 residues. CDR3 sequence (DNA): TGCGCCAGCGAGGCAGGGGTAGGAGAGACCCAGTACTTC. Translation: CASEAGVGETQYF.

The chain joins TRBV19 to TRBJ2-5, with a tentative D call TRBD2 (7 bases). The CDR3 loop spans 15 amino acids. The ends were cut back, 6 bases at V and 1 base at J, with 15 bases in the middle. Per the germline V gene, CDR1 is LNHDA and CDR2 is SQIVND (reference sequence). The CDR3: CASRRGRGFQETQYF. The CDR3, as DNA: TGTGCCAGTAGGAGGGGGAGGGGGTTCCAAGAGACCCAGTACTTC.

Comments on this clone: Germline and junction disagree at one end, which may indicate a read error. V gene TRBV11-2 combines with J gene TRBJ2-7; D unresolved. This CDR3 has 15 amino acids. CDR1 is SGHAT and CDR2 is FQNNGV in the germline V gene. The chain's CDR3 is CASSLEISGKWYPHF. The DNA of the CDR3 is TGTGCCAGCAGCTTAGAGATAAGTGGCAAATGGTACCCTCACTTC. The variable domain in full, with the rest retrieved from reference TRBV11-2 and TRBJ2-7, is EAGVAQSPRYKIIEKRQSVAFWCNPISGHATLYWYQQILGQGPKLLIQFQNNGVVDDSQLPKDRFSAERLKGVDSTLKIQPAKLEDSAVYLCASSLEISGKWYPHFGPGTRLTVT.

This clone appeared once. V usage is TRBV5-6 and J usage is TRBJ1-1; D is undetermined. The V gene lost 4 bases and the J gene lost 3 bases, with 10 bases spanning the gap. Germline V gene data show CDR1 as SGHDT and CDR2 as YYEEEE. The CDR3 totals 13 residues. The CDR3 loop is CASSSFGYTEAFF. The CDR3 DNA follows: TGTGCCAGCAGCAGCTTCGGTTACACTGAAGCTTTCTTT.

The chain couples TRBV19 to TRBJ2-7; a weak D match, TRBD1 (6 bases). CDR3 length: 13 amino acids. Germline CDR1 and CDR2: LNHDA and SQIVND (reference sequence). V was trimmed by 9 bases and J by 6 bases, leaving 18 bases between them. As DNA, the CDR3 is TGTGCCAGCGGACCACAGGGAATAGCCGAGCAGTACTTC. It translates to CASGPQGIAEQYF. Filled out from reference TRBV19 and TRBJ2-7, the complete variable domain reads DGGITQSPKYLFRKEGQNVTLSCEQNLNHDAMYWYRQDPGQGLRLIYYSQIVNDFQKGDIAEGYSVSREKKESFPLTVTSAQKNPTAFYLCASGPQGIAEQYFGPGTRLTVT.